These 10 T cell receptor beta chains came from one sample sequenced in a study of T cell clones after liver transplantation. Sequenced by immunoSEQ multiplex PCR; TCRdb stores in-frame clones only, minus some. The sample has more than 95,000 clones, roughly four fifths seen once. Sequencing used CD4+ T cells from blood, obtained approximately 45 months after liver transplant. Receptors originate from a human patient who received a liver transplant. The T cells may come from the graft donor.

The chain couples TRBV19 to TRBJ2-5, with D hard to call. The CDR3 is 11 residues long. Trimming shortened V by 6 bases and J by 2 bases, and 4 bases separated the two germline ends. Germline CDR1 reads LNHDA; CDR2 reads SQIVND (reference sequence). As DNA, the CDR3 is TGTGCCAGTAGCCTACAAGAGACCCAGTACTTC. This encodes CASSLQETQYF. Looking up the rest from reference TRBV19 and TRBJ2-5 gives the full variable domain: DGGITQSPKYLFRKEGQNVTLSCEQNLNHDAMYWYRQDPGQGLRLIYYSQIVNDFQKGDIAEGYSVSREKKESFPLTVTSAQKNPTAFYLCASSLQETQYFGPGTRLLVL.

Here the CDR3 reads CASSIGPVQPQHF. The DNA of the CDR3 is TGTGCCAGTAGTATTGGACCGGTGCAGCCCCAGCATTTT. The J gene is TRBJ1-5, the V gene TRBV19; no reliable D call. Germline lookup yields CDR1 LNHDA and CDR2 SQIVND (reference sequence). With 3 bases removed from V and 7 bases from J, the gap between germline ends came to 10 bases. This CDR3 spans 13 amino acids. Full variable domain (outside the CDR3, taken from reference TRBV19 and TRBJ1-5): DGGITQSPKYLFRKEGQNVTLSCEQNLNHDAMYWYRQDPGQGLRLIYYSQIVNDFQKGDIAEGYSVSREKKESFPLTVTSAQKNPTAFYLCASSIGPVQPQHFGDGTRLSIL.

The count of this clone is one. The V and J genes are TRBV19 and TRBJ1-3, with D possibly matching TRBD1 (5 bases). V lost 3 bases to trimming and J lost 0 bases, with 12 bases between them. Germline values: CDR1 LNHDA, CDR2 SQIVND (reference sequence). The CDR3 sequence is 16 residues long. The CDR3 reads CASSIRGRSSGNTIYF. The CDR3 nucleotides are TGTGCCAGTAGTATTCGGGGCAGGAGCTCTGGAAACACCATATATTTT.

This clone has just a few counts. V is TRBV28 and J is TRBJ1-2; D call uncertain. This CDR3 has 12 residues. The V gene's germline CDR1 is MDHEN and CDR2 SYDVKM. The V end lost 2 bases, the J end lost 7 bases, and 8 bases lay between the germline ends. The CDR3: CASSLNGLGYTF. For the CDR3, the DNA is TGTGCCAGCAGTTTAAACGGCCTTGGCTACACCTTC.

This chain links TRBV6-5 with TRBJ2-7, with 7 positions matching TRBD1. With 8 bases clipped from V and 4 bases from J, the junction kept 8 bases outside the gene matches. The CDR3 consists of 13 residues. The germline gives CDR1 MNHEY, CDR2 SVGAGI. The CDR3 DNA is TGTGCCAGCGCCCGGGACAGCCCTTACGAGCAGTACTTC. Its translation: CASARDSPYEQYF.

This sequence joins TRBV19 and TRBJ2-5; 7 bases fit TRBD2. Germline V gene sequence: CDR1 LNHDA, CDR2 SQIVND (reference sequence). V lost 7 bases to trimming and J lost 5 bases; unmatched junction nucleotides: 7. The CDR3 loop spans 13 amino acids. This chain's CDR3 is CASKPLGGETQYF. As DNA, the CDR3 is TGTGCCAGTAAACCTCTCGGGGGGGAGACCCAGTACTTC.

This rearrangement joins TRBV7-2 to TRBJ1-2, with TRBD1 matching over 7 bases. The length of the CDR3 is 16 residues. Trimming took 3 bases from V and 0 from J; bases not matched to a gene: 7. Germline CDR1 reads SGHTA; CDR2 reads FQGNSA. CDR3 protein: CASSLTSGGTNYGYTF. The CDR3 coding sequence is TGTGCCAGCAGCTTGACTTCAGGGGGAACTAACTATGGCTACACCTTC.

The chain links TRBV5-6 to TRBJ1-5, with D possibly being TRBD1 (6 bases). V lost 0 bases to trimming and J lost 3 bases, with 16 bases between them. Germline-derived CDR1 and CDR2 are SGHDT and YYEEEE. The CDR3 sequence is 17 residues long. CDR3 sequence: CASSLAKGGMTNQPQHF. The CDR3, as DNA: TGTGCCAGCAGCTTGGCCAAGGGGGGGATGACCAATCAGCCCCAGCATTTT.

The rearrangement links TRBV7-9 to TRBJ2-3; 11 bases align to TRBD2. The CDR3 is 18 amino acids. CDR1 and CDR2 (germline): SEHNR, FQNEAQ (reference sequence). The V and J ends lost 1 base and 1 base, in that order; junction bases with no gene match: 7. The CDR3 here is CASSLGVTSGIRTDTQYF. DNA for the CDR3: TGTGCCAGCAGCTTAGGGGTGACTAGCGGGATCCGCACAGATACGCAGTATTTT. The entire variable domain, with the rest obtained from reference TRBV7-9 and TRBJ2-3, is as follows: DTGVSQNPRHKITKRGQNVTFRCDPISEHNRLYWYRQTLGQGPEFLTYFQNEAQLEKSRLLSDRFSAERPKGSFSTLEIQRTEQGDSAMYLCASSLGVTSGIRTDTQYFGPGTRLTVL.

About this clone itself: Other DNA variants within this sample encode the same CDR3. V usage is TRBV7-3 and J usage is TRBJ1-1, with no clear D. Germline V gene sequence: CDR1 SGHTA, CDR2 FQGTGA. The CDR3 is made up of 15 amino acids. V was pared by 1 base and J by 0 bases, with 9 bases between. The chain's CDR3 is CASSLSPAMNTEAFF. DNA for the CDR3: TGTGCCAGCAGCTTAAGCCCAGCCATGAACACTGAAGCTTTCTTT. Combining the CDR3 with reference TRBV7-3 and TRBJ1-1 gives the whole variable domain GAGVSQTPSNKVTEKGKYVELRCDPISGHTALYWYRQSLGQGPEFLIYFQGTGAADDSGLPNDRFFAVRPEGSVSTLKIQRTERGDSAVYLCASSLSPAMNTEAFFGQGTRLTVV.